The T cell receptor (beta chain) under discussion was sequenced for a study of shared clonotypes between healthy human individuals. V lost 5 bases to trimming and J lost 2 bases; unmatched junction nucleotides: 19. The CDR3 is 19 amino acids. Per germline, CDR1 SEHNR and CDR2 FQNEAQ (reference sequence). Profiled with immunoSEQ multiplex PCR; TCRdb holds only in-frame clones, not every one. Counted here are just over 2,000,000 clones, less than 95% occurring once; the ten biggest clones make up 0.9% to 1.3%. CD8 cells classed as naive were CD45RO-negative and positively selected for CCR7, excluding terminally differentiated effector memory CD45RA+ cells. The count of this clone is one. Its target is not known. Study-level findings and limits: Sampling used blood alone; tissue repertoires probably differ. Generally, naive subsets (rather than memory subsets) showed larger estimated richness.

The sequenced sample consisted of naive CD8+ T cells sorted from blood. This sequence originates from a man younger than 35 in good health. The chain has TRBV7-9 and TRBJ2-3; 7 positions match TRBD1. The CDR3 sequence: CASSRQGEVSRKPTDTQYF. The CDR3 DNA is TGTGCCAGCAGCCGGCAGGGGGAAGTTTCCCGAAAGCCCACAGATACGCAGTATTTT.